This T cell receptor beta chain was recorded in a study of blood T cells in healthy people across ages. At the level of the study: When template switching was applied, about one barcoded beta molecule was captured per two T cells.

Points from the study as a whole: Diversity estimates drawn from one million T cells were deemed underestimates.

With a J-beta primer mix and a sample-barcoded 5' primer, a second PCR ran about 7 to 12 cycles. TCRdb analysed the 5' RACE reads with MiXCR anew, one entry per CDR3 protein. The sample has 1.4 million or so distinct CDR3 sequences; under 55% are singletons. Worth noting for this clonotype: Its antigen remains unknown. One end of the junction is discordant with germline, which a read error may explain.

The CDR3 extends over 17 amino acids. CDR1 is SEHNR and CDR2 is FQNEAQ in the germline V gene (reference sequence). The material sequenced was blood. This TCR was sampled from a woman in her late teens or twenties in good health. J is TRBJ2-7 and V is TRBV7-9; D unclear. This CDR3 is CARSSTRSTGRTYEQYF. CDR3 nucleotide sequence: TGTGCCAGAAGCTCGACTCGTTCGACTGGTAGAACCTACGAGCAGTACTTC.